This is a list of T cell receptor beta chains from one sample in a study of CD8 T cells in ankylosing spondylitis. TCRdb fed the 5' RACE reads into MiXCR, producing one record per CDR3 protein. The sample has 150,000 to 250,000 distinct CDR3 sequences, around 13% seen once. The sample taken for sequencing was blood, either unsorted or a sorted T cell fraction (not recorded which). The source of these receptors is a male donor with ankylosing spondylitis or in good health (not recorded which). Each CDR3 is given with its conserved first and last residue. D genes are given only for firm matches. Some rows mark clone size as missing; the rest say once, few, many or name a class of expanded clone.

cdr3_aa cdr3_nt d_call clone_size j_call v_call
CASSQAQGANQPQHF TGCGCCAGCAGCCAAGCTCAGGGAGCTAATCAGCCCCAGCATTTT - - TRBJ1-5 TRBV4-1
CASSQGYYGYTF TGTGCCAGCAGCCAGGGGTACTATGGCTACACCTTC - few TRBJ1-2 TRBV12-3/TRBV12-4
CASSKGEGTEETQYF TGTGCCAGCAGCAAAGGGGAAGGGACAGAAGAGACCCAGTACTTC - many TRBJ2-5 TRBV21-1
CSFEDGSTGELFF TGCAGCTTTGAAGACGGCAGCACCGGGGAGCTGTTTTTT - few TRBJ2-2 TRBV29-1
CSVREQGGPLHF TGCAGCGTTCGTGAGCAGGGTGGTCCCCTCCACTTT - medium-sized TRBJ1-6 TRBV29-1
CASYPSGFWDVEAFF TGTGCCAGCTATCCCTCGGGTTTTTGGGACGTTGAAGCTTTCTTT - few TRBJ1-1 TRBV2
CAISESGEDTEAFF TGTGCCATCAGTGAGTCGGGGGAGGACACTGAAGCTTTCTTT - many TRBJ1-1 TRBV10-3
CASTTVSGVDEQFF TGTGCCAGCACCACCGTTTCGGGAGTAGATGAGCAGTTCTTC - - TRBJ2-1 TRBV4-2
CASTEAIQETQYF TGTGCCAGCACGGAGGCGATCCAAGAGACCCAGTACTTC - - TRBJ2-5 TRBV7-2
CASSFGPDSRNFNEQFF TGTGCCAGCAGTTTCGGTCCTGATAGCCGGAATTTCAATGAGCAGTTCTTC - - TRBJ2-1 TRBV12-3/TRBV12-4
CASSSFTGTDYGYTF TGTGCCAGCAGCTCCTTTACCGGGACCGACTATGGCTACACCTTC - few TRBJ1-2 TRBV7-9
CASSYRTEFGLAGGWNEQFF TGTGCCAGCAGCTACCGGACTGAGTTCGGACTAGCGGGAGGGTGGAATGAGCAGTTCTTC TRBD2 - TRBJ2-1 TRBV13
CASSHGQGMEAGELFF TGTGCCAGCAGCCACGGACAGGGGATGGAGGCCGGGGAGCTGTTTTTT TRBD1 - TRBJ2-2 TRBV7-9
CASSSGTVSGETQYF TGTGCCAGCAGTTCAGGGACAGTCTCAGGAGAGACCCAGTACTTC TRBD1 few TRBJ2-5 TRBV6-2/TRBV6-3
CASGLVIHPGGELFF TGTGCTAGTGGTTTGGTAATACATCCCGGCGGGGAGCTGTTTTTT - - TRBJ2-2 TRBV12-5
CASSGPGQVNNEQFF TGCGCCAGCAGCGGACCGGGACAGGTAAACAATGAGCAGTTCTTC TRBD1 many TRBJ2-1 TRBV4-1
CASSLARTSGGSQETQYF TGTGCCAGCAGCTTAGCCCGGACTAGCGGGGGCTCCCAAGAGACCCAGTACTTC TRBD2 few TRBJ2-5 TRBV7-2
CASSFNVGLQPQHF TGTGCCAGCAGTTTCAACGTCGGTTTGCAGCCCCAGCATTTT - many TRBJ1-5 TRBV12-3/TRBV12-4
CASSDYSSGNEQFF TGCGCCAGCAGTGATTACAGCAGCGGCAATGAGCAGTTCTTC - few TRBJ2-1 TRBV10-2
CASTPTGNTEAFF TGTGCCAGCACCCCGACAGGGAACACTGAAGCTTTCTTT - - TRBJ1-1 TRBV2
CASSLEGSGELFF TGTGCCAGCAGCTTAGAAGGAAGCGGGGAGCTGTTTTTT - few TRBJ2-2 TRBV7-9
CASSEGVLADLSSYNEQFF TGTGCCAGCAGTGAAGGGGTACTAGCGGATCTAAGCTCCTACAATGAGCAGTTCTTC TRBD2 few TRBJ2-1 TRBV2
CASSPGSPSGANVLTF TGCGCCAGCAGCCCGGGGTCCCCCTCTGGGGCCAACGTCCTGACTTTC - few TRBJ2-6 TRBV10-1
CASSLRGPLSGEYNEQFF TGTGCCAGCAGTTTGCGGGGGCCCCTCAGCGGGGAGTACAATGAGCAGTTCTTC - few TRBJ2-1 TRBV12-3/TRBV12-4
CASSAPGDPEAFF TGTGCCAGCAGCGCGCCAGGGGACCCTGAAGCTTTCTTT - many TRBJ1-1 TRBV7-9
CSVGPSGGNTGELFF TGCAGCGTTGGACCCAGCGGGGGAAACACCGGGGAGCTGTTTTTT TRBD2 few TRBJ2-2 TRBV29-1
CASTSGGTLEAFF TGTGCCAGCACCTCAGGAGGCACTCTTGAAGCTTTCTTT - - TRBJ1-1 TRBV3-1
CASSLPPGVPNNEQFF TGTGCCAGCAGCTTACCACCAGGGGTCCCCAACAATGAGCAGTTCTTC - - TRBJ2-1 TRBV7-9
CSARVRGGRLENTEAFF TGCAGTGCTAGAGTTCGGGGGGGCCGGTTGGAGAACACTGAAGCTTTCTTT - few TRBJ1-1 TRBV20-1
CASSWTVMNTEAFF TGCGCCAGCAGCTGGACAGTTATGAACACTGAAGCTTTCTTT - many TRBJ1-1 TRBV4-1
CASSEGSGAGELFF TGTGCCAGCAGTGAAGGATCGGGCGCCGGGGAGCTGTTTTTT - - TRBJ2-2 TRBV6-1
CASSPTTVNTEAFF TGCGCCAGCAGCCCAACGACAGTGAACACTGAAGCTTTCTTT - many TRBJ1-1 TRBV5-1
CASSSRQTGILYNEQFF TGTGCCAGCAGTTCGCGCCAGACAGGGATTCTCTACAATGAGCAGTTCTTC TRBD1 - TRBJ2-1 TRBV27
CASSKEHGLAGIVSYEQYF TGTGCCAGCAGTAAAGAGCACGGACTAGCGGGAATAGTCTCCTACGAGCAGTACTTC TRBD2 - TRBJ2-7 TRBV11-1
CASSRRGLDEQFF TGTGCCAGTAGTAGGAGGGGACTCGATGAGCAGTTCTTC - - TRBJ2-1 TRBV19
CASSLLGRVGFEQYF TGCGCCAGCAGCTTGTTGGGCCGAGTGGGCTTCGAGCAGTACTTC - - TRBJ2-7 TRBV5-1
CASSLRSTDTQYF TGTGCCAGCAGCCTACGGAGCACAGATACGCAGTATTTT - few TRBJ2-3 TRBV6-1
CASSPIDRGHEKLFF TGTGCCAGCAGCCCTATAGACAGGGGGCATGAAAAACTGTTTTTT TRBD1 - TRBJ1-4 TRBV27
CSARGLAENEQFF TGCAGTGCCAGGGGACTAGCCGAGAATGAGCAGTTCTTC TRBD2 few TRBJ2-1 TRBV20-1
CASSYAGTGGPVGYTF TGTGCCAGCAGTTACGCCGGGACAGGGGGCCCGGTTGGCTACACCTTC TRBD1 - TRBJ1-2 TRBV6-5
CASSSRLASYNEQFF TGTGCCAGCAGCTCACGACTAGCCTCCTACAATGAGCAGTTCTTC TRBD2 few TRBJ2-1 TRBV5-8
CASSQDGPEAFF TGTGCCAGCAGCCAAGACGGACCCGAAGCTTTCTTT - few TRBJ1-1 TRBV5-6
CASSQDRGSGAYYNEQFF TGTGCCAGCAGCCAAGATCGTGGTAGCGGGGCCTACTACAATGAGCAGTTCTTC TRBD2 once TRBJ2-1 TRBV3-1
CASSYQLSGGGDFDTQYF TGTGCCAGCAGCTACCAATTAAGCGGCGGGGGGGATTTTGATACGCAGTATTTT TRBD2 few TRBJ2-3 TRBV3-1
CSARKQGASYNEQFF TGCAGTGCTAGGAAACAGGGGGCATCCTACAATGAGCAGTTCTTC TRBD1 - TRBJ2-1 TRBV20-1
CASSDTSYYEQYF TGTGCCAGCAGTGATACTAGTTACTACGAGCAGTACTTC - many TRBJ2-7 TRBV7-2
CASSQAWGRGTIVYEQYF TGCGCCAGCAGCCAAGCCTGGGGAAGAGGGACCATAGTCTACGAGCAGTACTTC - - TRBJ2-7 TRBV4-1
CASSREWGPGNTIYF TGTGCCAGCAGCCGAGAATGGGGTCCTGGAAACACCATATATTTT - - TRBJ1-3 TRBV11-2
CASSVDHSYSYNEQFF TGTGCCAGCAGCGTAGACCACAGCTACTCCTACAATGAGCAGTTCTTC - few TRBJ2-1 TRBV9
CASSQVIGTGQHGYTF TGTGCCAGCAGCCAAGTGATCGGGACAGGGCAGCATGGCTACACCTTC TRBD1 few TRBJ1-2 TRBV3-1
CASSSSPTDPYGYTF TGTGCCAGCAGCTCCTCTCCGACAGACCCCTATGGCTACACCTTC - - TRBJ1-2 TRBV7-8
CATSDLTGHEQFF TGTGCCACCAGTGATTTAACAGGGCATGAGCAGTTCTTC - few TRBJ2-1 TRBV24-1
CASSGDTNEQFF TGTGCCAGCAGCGGAGATACTAATGAGCAGTTCTTC - - TRBJ2-1 TRBV6-1
CASSVGGSSYGYTF TGTGCCAGCAGCGTGGGGGGCTCATCATATGGCTACACCTTC - - TRBJ1-2 TRBV9